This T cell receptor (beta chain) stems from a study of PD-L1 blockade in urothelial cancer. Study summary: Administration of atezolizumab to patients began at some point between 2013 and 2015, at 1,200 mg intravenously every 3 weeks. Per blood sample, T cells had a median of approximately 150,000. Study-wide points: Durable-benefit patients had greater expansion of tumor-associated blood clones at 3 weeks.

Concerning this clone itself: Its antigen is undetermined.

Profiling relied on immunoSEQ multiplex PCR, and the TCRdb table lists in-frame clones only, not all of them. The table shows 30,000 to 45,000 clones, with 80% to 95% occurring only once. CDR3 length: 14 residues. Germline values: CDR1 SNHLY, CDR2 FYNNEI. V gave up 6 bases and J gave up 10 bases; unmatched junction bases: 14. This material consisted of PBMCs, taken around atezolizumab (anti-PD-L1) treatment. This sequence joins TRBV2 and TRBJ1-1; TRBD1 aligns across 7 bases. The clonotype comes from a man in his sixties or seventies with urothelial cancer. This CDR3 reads CASRVTGRIVGAFF. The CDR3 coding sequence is TGTGCCAGCAGGGTGACAGGGCGGATCGTGGGAGCTTTCTTT.